Shown below are 32 T cell receptor beta chains from a single sample sequenced in a study of T cell clones after liver transplantation. Sequencing used immunoSEQ multiplex PCR; TCRdb keeps in-frame clones, though not all of them. The sample shows tens of thousands of clones, over 70% of them seen only once. Sequences were derived from CD4+ T cells from blood, sampled 12 months after liver transplant. The receptors were gathered from a human patient who received a liver transplant. The T cells may partly be graft donor cells.

This clone was seen only a few times. The chain employs TRBV30 and TRBJ2-3; TRBD1 might be the D (7 bases). Germline loops: CDR1 GTSNPN, CDR2 SVGIG (reference sequence). V was trimmed by 4 bases and J by 0 bases, leaving 23 bases between them. CDR3 size: 18 residues. CDR3 DNA: TGTGCCTGGACCAAATTAGGACAGGAGGGCGCTAGCACAGATACGCAGTATTTT. Its protein product is CAWTKLGQEGASTDTQYF.

The chain joins TRBV4-3 to TRBJ1-3; no firm D call. The length of the CDR3 is 17 residues. The germline V gene has CDR1 LGHNA and CDR2 YSLEER. V was pared by 0 bases and J by 4 bases, with 16 bases between. The CDR3 reads CASSQEWSPYGGNTIYF. CDR3 sequence (DNA): TGCGCCAGCAGCCAAGAGTGGTCGCCGTATGGGGGAAACACCATATATTTT.

The genes are TRBV7-2 and TRBJ1-1; TRBD1 aligns across 10 bases. The CDR3 is 16 residues long. Germline CDR1 reads SGHTA; CDR2 reads FQGNSA. V dropped 5 bases and J dropped 1; count of bases not matched to a gene: 7. CDR3 region: CASSPRTGGWNTEAFF. Written as DNA, the CDR3 is TGTGCCAGCAGCCCCAGGACAGGGGGTTGGAACACTGAAGCTTTCTTT. Supplemented by reference TRBV7-2 and TRBJ1-1, the full variable domain reads GAGVSQSPSNKVTEKGKDVELRCDPISGHTALYWYRQSLGQGLEFLIYFQGNSAPDKSGLPSDRFSAERTGGSVSTLTIQRTQQEDSAVYLCASSPRTGGWNTEAFFGQGTRLTVV.

V is TRBV7-7 and J is TRBJ1-4; 8 nucleotides match TRBD1. CDR3 length: 14 amino acids. The V and J ends lost 5 bases and 8 bases, in that order; junction bases with no gene match: 7. Germline V lookup: CDR1 SSHAT, CDR2 FNYEAQ (reference sequence). Here the CDR3 DNA reads TGTGCCAGCAGCCCCGGGACAGGAAGCGAAAAACTGTTTTTT. Translated, it gives CASSPGTGSEKLFF. The full variable domain, completed using reference TRBV7-7 and TRBJ1-4, is GAGVSQSPRYKVTKRGQDVTLRCDPISSHATLYWYQQALGQGPEFLTYFNYEAQPDKSGLPSDRFSAERPEGSISTLTIQRTEQRDSAMYRCASSPGTGSEKLFFGSGTQLSVL.

The chain combines TRBV7-6 with TRBJ1-3; possible D gene TRBD1, 5 bases. There are 15 residues in the CDR3. V gave up 5 bases and J gave up 0 bases, with 11 bases separating them. Germline V gene data show CDR1 as SGHVS and CDR2 as FNYEAQ. The CDR3 region has the DNA TGTGCCAGCAGCCCCGGGGCCAGCTCTGGAAACACCATATATTTT. Its translation is CASSPGASSGNTIYF. Full variable domain (rest looked up from reference TRBV7-6 and TRBJ1-3): GAGVSQSPRYKVTKRGQDVALRCDPISGHVSLYWYRQALGQGPEFLTYFNYEAQQDKSGLPNDRFSAERPEGSISTLTIQRTEQRDSAMYRCASSPGASSGNTIYFGEGSWLTVV.

The count of this clone is one. The chain joins TRBV7-2 to TRBJ2-1; D is ambiguous. This CDR3 has 13 amino acids. The germline V and J ends were trimmed by 2 bases and 4 bases, with 6 bases remaining between them. Germline-derived CDR1 and CDR2 are SGHTA and FQGNSA. Written as DNA, the CDR3 is TGTGCCAGCAGCTTATTCCTATACAATGAGCAGTTCTTC. Amino acids: CASSLFLYNEQFF.

The rearrangement links TRBV28 to TRBJ2-1, with D maybe TRBD2 (7 bases). The ends were cut back, 2 bases at V and 2 bases at J, with 10 bases in the middle. The CDR3 has 15 amino acids. Germline V CDR1 and CDR2: MDHEN, SYDVKM. The CDR3 protein is CASSLRGRAYNEQFF. In nucleotides, the CDR3 is TGTGCCAGCAGTTTAAGGGGGAGGGCCTACAATGAGCAGTTCTTC.

The rearrangement uses TRBV28 and TRBJ2-6; D is unclear. With 2 bases removed from V and 0 bases from J, the gap between germline ends came to 8 bases. Germline CDR1 is MDHEN and CDR2 is SYDVKM. The CDR3 is 16 amino acids. DNA of the CDR3: TGTGCCAGCAGTTTAGACTGGAACTCTGGGGCCAACGTCCTGACTTTC. Protein product: CASSLDWNSGANVLTF.

This clone is a singleton in its sample. V gene TRBV27 combines with J gene TRBJ2-1, with 7 bases aligning to TRBD2. CDR1 and CDR2 from the germline V gene are MNHEY and SMNVEV (reference sequence). The CDR3 runs to 14 residues. The ends lost 4 bases at V and 5 bases at J; junction bases unmatched: 5. The CDR3 is CASSYQRGNNEQFF. The CDR3 DNA reads TGTGCCAGCAGTTACCAGCGGGGAAACAATGAGCAGTTCTTC.

The chain joins TRBV12-5 to TRBJ2-3; D call uncertain. Germline V CDR1 and CDR2: LGHNT, FRNRAP. The CDR3 is 12 residues long. The V end was cut by 3 bases, the J end by 2 bases, with 3 bases between. The CDR3 protein is CASGLTTDTQYF. CDR3 nucleotide sequence: TGTGCTAGTGGTTTAACCACAGATACGCAGTATTTT.

The chain employs TRBV5-1 and TRBJ2-3; D remains unclear. Looked up from germline, CDR1 is SGHRS and CDR2 is YFSETQ. V was shortened by 2 bases and J by 2 bases, with 9 bases between the two germline ends. This CDR3 comprises 14 residues. CDR3 region: CASSLDTHTDTQYF. The CDR3 DNA reads as TGCGCCAGCAGCTTAGACACTCACACAGATACGCAGTATTTT.

As regards this clone: The sample contains more than one DNA sequence encoding this CDR3. The rearrangement links TRBV18 to TRBJ1-1; 7 positions agree with TRBD1. V lost 3 bases, J lost 1 base, and 2 bases stayed unmatched. This CDR3 has 14 amino acids. The V gene's germline CDR1 is KGHSH and CDR2 LQKENI. CDR3 nucleotides: TGTGCCAGCTCACCCCAGGGGGGGAACACTGAAGCTTTCTTT. Its translation: CASSPQGGNTEAFF.

J is TRBJ1-2 and V is TRBV5-4; 7 nucleotides agree with TRBD1. Germline assignment: CDR1 SGHNT and CDR2 YYREEE (reference sequence). V dropped 2 bases and J dropped 5; count of bases not matched to a gene: 12. This CDR3 is built from 16 residues. The CDR3 loop is CASSFASGTAHYGYTF. The CDR3 bases are TGTGCCAGCAGCTTCGCCTCTGGGACAGCCCATTATGGCTACACCTTC.

This chain links TRBV9 with TRBJ1-2; no clear D gene. CDR3 size: 16 residues. Trimming shortened V by 4 bases and J by 4 bases, and 20 bases separated the two germline ends. From germline, CDR1 is SGDLS and CDR2 YYNGEE. CDR3 sequence: CASSPDSQVAGYGYTF. The CDR3 DNA is TGTGCCAGCAGCCCCGACTCGCAGGTGGCTGGCTATGGCTACACCTTC. Together with reference TRBV9 and TRBJ1-2, the CDR3 gives the full variable domain: DSGVTQTPKHLITATGQRVTLRCSPRSGDLSVYWYQQSLDQGLQFLIQYYNGEERAKGNILERFSAQQFPDLHSELNLSSLELGDSALYFCASSPDSQVAGYGYTFGSGTRLTVV.

The chain links TRBV5-1 to TRBJ2-2, with D possibly matching TRBD2 (6 bases). The V gene lost 4 bases and the J gene lost 5 bases, with 12 bases spanning the gap. Germline V CDR1 and CDR2: SGHRS, YFSETQ. The CDR3 totals 14 residues. The CDR3 region has the DNA TGCGCCAGCAGCAGGGACTTAGGGACCGGGGAGCTGTTTTTT. Translated, it gives CASSRDLGTGELFF.

The rearrangement links TRBV18 to TRBJ2-3, with D perhaps assigned TRBD1 or TRBD2 (5 bases each). This CDR3 contains 15 residues. Germline loops: CDR1 KGHSH, CDR2 LQKENI. Trimming shortened V by 0 bases and J by 0 bases, and 7 bases separated the two germline ends. The DNA of the CDR3 is TGTGCCAGCTCACCACCGAGGGGTAGCACAGATACGCAGTATTTT. It codes for CASSPPRGSTDTQYF.

This clone was detected only once. This rearrangement joins TRBV5-1 to TRBJ2-3; D is unresolved. This CDR3 has 15 residues. The germline V gene encodes CDR1 SGHRS and CDR2 YFSETQ. Trimming cost V 0 bases and J 2 bases, with 10 bases left between them. The CDR3 loop is CASSLGRYPTDTQYF. The CDR3 DNA reads TGCGCCAGCAGCTTGGGCCGTTATCCCACAGATACGCAGTATTTT.

V is TRBV5-1 and J is TRBJ2-2; tentatively, D is TRBD2 (5 bases). CDR3 length: 14 amino acids. With 5 bases removed from V and 0 bases from J, the gap between germline ends came to 8 bases. CDR1 SGHRS and CDR2 YFSETQ come from the germline V gene. The CDR3 spells CASRAEPNTGELFF. The CDR3 DNA reads TGCGCCAGCAGAGCGGAACCGAACACCGGGGAGCTGTTTTTT. The full variable domain, rest sourced from reference TRBV5-1 and TRBJ2-2, is KAGVTQTPRYLIKTRGQQVTLSCSPISGHRSVSWYQQTPGQGLQFLFEYFSETQRNKGNFPGRFSGRQFSNSRSEMNVSTLELGDSALYLCASRAEPNTGELFFGEGSRLTVL.

This rearrangement joins TRBV28 to TRBJ1-2, with D perhaps matching TRBD1 (5 bases). The germline V gene has CDR1 MDHEN and CDR2 SYDVKM. The CDR3 loop spans 18 amino acids. The V gene lost 7 bases and the J gene lost 4 bases, with 28 bases spanning the gap. This chain's CDR3 is CASTLLRGGGIWSYGYTF. CDR3 coding DNA: TGTGCCAGCACCCTCCTGCGGGGGGGAGGTATCTGGAGCTATGGCTACACCTTC.

J is TRBJ2-1 and V is TRBV9, with D perhaps TRBD1 (5 bases). CDR3 length: 15 amino acids. The germline CDR1 and CDR2 sequences are SGDLS and YYNGEE. Trimming cost V 4 bases and J 6 bases, with 17 bases left between them. The CDR3 region has the DNA TGTGCCAGCAGCCCCGCTTCCCCCCAGGGCAATGAGCAGTTCTTC. It codes for CASSPASPQGNEQFF. Looking up the rest from reference TRBV9 and TRBJ2-1 gives the full variable domain: DSGVTQTPKHLITATGQRVTLRCSPRSGDLSVYWYQQSLDQGLQFLIQYYNGEERAKGNILERFSAQQFPDLHSELNLSSLELGDSALYFCASSPASPQGNEQFFGPGTRLTVL.

The chain is built from TRBV29-1 and TRBJ2-1; D uncertain. Trimming took off 1 base at V and 1 base at J, with 5 bases between the two ends. CDR1 is SQVTM, CDR2 ANQGSEA, per germline. The CDR3 loop spans 13 amino acids. The DNA for the CDR3 is TGCAGCGTTGAAGGCTGGTCCTACAATGAGCAGTTCTTC. This sequence encodes CSVEGWSYNEQFF.

The chain employs TRBV28 and TRBJ1-1; maybe TRBD1 (6 bases). This CDR3 region has 14 residues. V lost 1 base and J 5 bases, leaving 11 bases between the germline ends. Germline V lookup: CDR1 MDHEN, CDR2 SYDVKM. The CDR3 DNA is TGTGCCAGCAGTTTATACAGGGATGGTACTGAAGCTTTCTTT. Amino acid sequence: CASSLYRDGTEAFF.

There are a few counts of this clone. CDR3 amino acids: CSVERIQTGELFF. In DNA form, the CDR3 reads TGCAGCGTTGAAAGGATACAAACCGGGGAGCTGTTTTTT. The chain recombines TRBV29-1 with TRBJ2-2; D not certain. Germline V gives CDR1 SQVTM, CDR2 ANQGSEA. The CDR3 runs to 13 residues. The V end was cut by 2 bases, the J end by 5 bases, with 9 bases between.

There are a few counts of this clone. The chain carries TRBV18 and TRBJ2-2; weak D call: TRBD1 (7 bases). V lost 6 bases and J lost 0, with 11 bases in between. CDR1 is KGHSH, CDR2 LQKENI, per germline. The CDR3 contains 15 residues. The CDR3 protein is CASSAGQSNTGELFF. Here the CDR3 DNA reads TGTGCCAGCTCCGCGGGACAGTCGAACACCGGGGAGCTGTTTTTT.

The V and J genes are TRBV5-1 and TRBJ2-2; 13 bases line up with TRBD2. V shed 3 bases, J shed 5 bases, and the junction held 7 bases outside the gene matches. The CDR3 has 17 amino acids. Per germline, CDR1 SGHRS and CDR2 YFSETQ. In DNA form, the CDR3 reads TGCGCCAGCAGCTCAAGGACTAGCGGGAGTCAGACCGGGGAGCTGTTTTTT. Protein sequence: CASSSRTSGSQTGELFF.

The V call is TRBV29-1, the J call TRBJ1-1; TRBD1 agrees at 7 bases. Trimming took 4 bases from V and 5 from J; bases not matched to a gene: 13. The CDR3 is made up of 15 amino acids. Germline lookup yields CDR1 SQVTM and CDR2 ANQGSEA. The CDR3 bases are TGCAGCGTTGCAAGAACGACAGGGCCGAGGACTGAAGCTTTCTTT. It yields the protein CSVARTTGPRTEAFF.

The chain carries TRBV5-4 and TRBJ1-3; TRBD1 matches 7 bases. Germline CDR1 SGHNT, CDR2 YYREEE (reference sequence). The CDR3 sequence is 15 residues long. J lost 6 bases, V lost 3 bases, and 9 bases had no gene match. Here the CDR3 reads CASSWAPGQLNTIYF. CDR3 DNA: TGTGCCAGCAGCTGGGCGCCGGGACAGCTAAACACCATATATTTT.

The rearrangement joins TRBV29-1 to TRBJ1-2; 12 nucleotides line up with TRBD1. This CDR3 contains 13 residues. The germline V gene encodes CDR1 SQVTM and CDR2 ANQGSEA. J was trimmed by 7 bases and V by 5 bases; bases with no gene match: 5. The CDR3, as DNA: TGCAGCGTTACGGGACAGGGGGCTTTTGGCTACACCTTC. Amino acids: CSVTGQGAFGYTF.

The rearrangement links TRBV2 to TRBJ1-1; weak D call: TRBD1 (5 bases). This CDR3 has 13 amino acids. The germline CDR1 and CDR2 sequences are SNHLY and FYNNEI. The ends were cut back, 5 bases at V and 6 bases at J, with 13 bases in the middle. CDR3 coding DNA: TGTGCCAGCAGTCTCCCTAGAGGGGCTGAAGCTTTCTTT. Encoded protein: CASSLPRGAEAFF.

The gene calls are TRBV7-9 and TRBJ2-3; the match to TRBD2 covers 8 bases. The CDR3 sequence is 16 residues long. Germline V gene sequence: CDR1 SEHNR, CDR2 FQNEAQ (reference sequence). The V gene end was trimmed by 4 bases and the J gene end by 6 bases; junction bases not matched to a gene: 12. CDR3 sequence (DNA): TGTGCCAGCAGCTCGGGAGAGACTAGCGTCGAGGATACGCAGTATTTT. Encoded protein: CASSSGETSVEDTQYF. Filled out from reference TRBV7-9 and TRBJ2-3, the complete variable domain reads DTGVSQNPRHKITKRGQNVTFRCDPISEHNRLYWYRQTLGQGPEFLTYFQNEAQLEKSRLLSDRFSAERPKGSFSTLEIQRTEQGDSAMYLCASSSGETSVEDTQYFGPGTRLTVL.

J is TRBJ1-2 and V is TRBV7-9; 8 bases fit TRBD1. Germline V gives CDR1 SEHNR, CDR2 FQNEAQ (reference sequence). The V gene end was trimmed by 2 bases and the J gene end by 6 bases; junction bases not matched to a gene: 2. The CDR3 is made up of 13 amino acids. CDR3 residues: CASSLSTGDGYTF. As DNA, the CDR3 is TGTGCCAGCAGCTTATCGACAGGGGATGGCTACACCTTC.

The J gene is TRBJ2-1, the V gene TRBV7-2; TRBD2 might be the D (5 bases). CDR1 and CDR2 from the germline V gene are SGHTA and FQGNSA. The germline V and J ends were trimmed by 5 bases and 6 bases, with 11 bases remaining between them. The CDR3 spans 13 residues. The CDR3 loop is CASSPYGSNEQFF. CDR3 DNA: TGTGCCAGCAGCCCTTATGGGAGCAATGAGCAGTTCTTC.